The 22 T cell receptor beta chains below come from one sample, sequenced in a study of response to subunit inactivated influenza vaccine. TCRdb re-derived calls from the RT-PCR reads in MiXCR, one entry per CDR3 protein. Here the sample spans about half a million distinct CDR3 sequences, 7.6% being singletons. Specimen: PBMCs from blood, collected 23 months after vaccination. These receptors came from a man between 50 and 69 years old who received an inactivated influenza vaccine.

The sample holds many counts of this clonotype. This chain joins TRBV12-3 or TRBV12-4 and TRBJ1-6, with D tentatively TRBD1 (6 bases). CDR3 length equals 14 residues. The V gene lost 3 bases and the J gene lost 6 bases, with 9 bases spanning the gap. CDR3 sequence reads: CASSFQGPNSPLHF. The DNA of the CDR3 is TGTGCCAGCAGTTTCCAGGGGCCTAATTCACCCCTCCACTTT.

The genes are TRBV6-5 and TRBJ2-5; the match to TRBD2 covers 7 bases. V gave up 2 bases and J gave up 2 bases; unmatched junction bases: 8. This CDR3 comprises 16 residues. Germline CDR1 MNHEY, CDR2 SVGAGI. CDR3 amino acids: CASSYGLAGSQETQYF. The CDR3 DNA sequence: TGTGCCAGCAGTTACGGGTTAGCGGGTTCACAAGAGACCCAGTACTTC.

This clonotype has a handful of counts. The J gene is TRBJ2-1, the V gene TRBV10-3; 16 bases are a match to TRBD2. Germline V lookup: CDR1 ENHRY, CDR2 SYGVKD. V trimming: 6 bases; J trimming: 7 bases; junction bases outside the gene matches: 9. CDR3 length: 17 amino acids. Here the CDR3 DNA reads TGTGCCATCAGGGGACTAGCGGGGGGGCCGGGTTTTAATGAGCAGTTCTTC. It encodes CAIRGLAGGPGFNEQFF.

The chain recombines TRBV5-1 with TRBJ1-1; D possibly corresponds to TRBD1 (5 bases). The V gene's germline CDR1 is SGHRS and CDR2 YFSETQ. Trimming shortened V by 5 bases and J by 4 bases, and 15 bases separated the two germline ends. This CDR3 contains 14 residues. The CDR3 loop is CASRGDGHSTEAFF. The DNA for the CDR3 is TGCGCCAGCAGAGGGGATGGACATTCCACTGAAGCTTTCTTT.

This chain connects TRBV7-2 to TRBJ1-4; D may be TRBD1 (6 bases). The CDR3 extends over 14 amino acids. V was clipped by 5 bases and J by 4 bases, with 11 bases between them. CDR1 and CDR2 from the germline V gene are SGHTA and FQGNSA. In DNA, the CDR3 is TGTGCCAGCAGCCTGGACAGATTTAATGAAAAACTGTTTTTT. Protein product: CASSLDRFNEKLFF.

The V gene is TRBV5-6, the J gene TRBJ1-5; D call uncertain. The ends were cut back, 2 bases at V and 5 bases at J, with 5 bases in the middle. Germline V CDR1 and CDR2: SGHDT, YYEEEE. The CDR3 is 12 residues long. The CDR3 protein is CASSLRYQPQHF. CDR3 coding DNA: TGTGCCAGCAGCTTACGATATCAGCCCCAGCATTTT.

In its sample, this clonotype was seen many times. The chain employs TRBV7-2 and TRBJ1-3; no clear D gene. This CDR3 has 14 residues. The germline gives CDR1 SGHTA, CDR2 FQGNSA. Between the trimmed V and J ends, which lost 5 bases and 0 bases, there was a span of 8 bases. The CDR3 sequence is CASSPGFSGNTIYF. The CDR3 bases are TGTGCCAGCAGCCCTGGTTTCTCTGGAAACACCATATATTTT.

This clonotype was detected ten times or more. The chain couples TRBV11-2 to TRBJ2-6; D unclear. The CDR3 is made up of 14 amino acids. Germline CDR1 and CDR2: SGHAT and FQNNGV. V was shortened by 5 bases and J by 2 bases, with 7 bases between the two germline ends. DNA of the CDR3: TGTGCCAGCAGCCCAGGCCCTGGGGCCAACGTCCTGACTTTC. Its protein product is CASSPGPGANVLTF.

This clonotype showed up just a few times. This chain connects TRBV6-5 to TRBJ2-3; 8 bases agree with TRBD2. The V segment lost 2 bases and the J segment 1 base; nucleotides outside the gene matches: 8. This CDR3 is 17 amino acids long. Germline CDR1 is MNHEY and CDR2 is SVGAGI. This chain's CDR3 is CASSYRQGRGGTDTQYF. The DNA of the CDR3 is TGTGCCAGCAGTTACCGCCAGGGGCGGGGGGGCACAGATACGCAGTATTTT.

This rearrangement joins TRBV14 to TRBJ2-7; no clear D gene. The germline gives CDR1 SGHDN, CDR2 FVKESK. CDR3 size: 11 residues. Trimming removed 2 bases at V and 7 bases at J, with 6 bases between. The CDR3 region is CASSQSVEQYF. The CDR3 DNA reads as TGTGCCAGCAGCCAAAGTGTGGAGCAGTACTTC.

This clonotype was observed a handful of times. The rearrangement joins TRBV9 to TRBJ2-3; the D call may be TRBD1 or TRBD2 (5 bases each). The germline V gene has CDR1 SGDLS and CDR2 YYNGEE. The CDR3 is 13 residues long. The V gene lost 4 bases and the J gene lost 6 bases, with 12 bases spanning the gap. The CDR3 here is CASSIGTSDTQYF. As DNA, the CDR3 is TGTGCCAGCAGCATCGGGACCTCCGATACGCAGTATTTT.

V usage is TRBV10-3 and J usage is TRBJ2-5, with 7 bases matching TRBD2. J lost 2 bases, V lost 8 bases, and 5 bases had no gene match. The CDR3 spans 13 residues. CDR1 is ENHRY, CDR2 SYGVKD, per germline. CDR3 sequence: CAIRLAAQETQYF. CDR3 nucleotide sequence: TGTGCCATCCGGCTAGCGGCGCAAGAGACCCAGTACTTC.

This clonotype came up a few times. The V gene is TRBV29-1, the J gene TRBJ1-1, with D tentatively TRBD1 (6 bases). The CDR3 is made up of 13 amino acids. The V end was cut by 7 bases, the J end by 3 bases, with 15 bases between. CDR1 is SQVTM and CDR2 is ANQGSEA in the germline V gene. CDR3 in amino acids: CSGRVGAYTEAFF. CDR3 bases: TGCAGCGGCCGGGTGGGGGCTTACACTGAAGCTTTCTTT.

The V gene is TRBV20-1, the J gene TRBJ2-7, with 7 bases identical to TRBD1. The CDR3 runs to 15 residues. The V gene's germline CDR1 is DFQATT and CDR2 SNEGSKA (reference sequence). J was trimmed by 1 base and V by 6 bases; bases with no gene match: 12. This chain's CDR3 is CSANPRDSPSYEQYF. CDR3 DNA: TGCAGTGCCAATCCGAGGGACAGCCCTTCCTACGAGCAGTACTTC.

Ten or more counts support this clonotype. The rearrangement uses TRBV5-1 and TRBJ1-6; 9 bases map to TRBD1. The V gene end was trimmed by 2 bases and the J gene end by 8 bases; junction bases not matched to a gene: 2. From germline, CDR1 is SGHRS and CDR2 YFSETQ. The CDR3 runs to 14 residues. The DNA for the CDR3 is TGCGCCAGCAGCTTACAGGGGGCCGATTCACCCCTCCACTTT. Translated: CASSLQGADSPLHF. Full variable domain (remainder filled in from reference TRBV5-1 and TRBJ1-6): KAGVTQTPRYLIKTRGQQVTLSCSPISGHRSVSWYQQTPGQGLQFLFEYFSETQRNKGNFPGRFSGRQFSNSRSEMNVSTLELGDSALYLCASSLQGADSPLHFGNGTRLTVT.

This clonotype was counted only a few times. V gene TRBV12-3 or TRBV12-4 combines with J gene TRBJ1-6; weak D call: TRBD1 (5 bases). The CDR3 runs to 14 residues. Between the trimmed V and J ends, which lost 6 bases and 5 bases, there was a span of 11 bases. This chain's CDR3 is CASRSGTHNSPLHF. CDR3 nucleotides: TGTGCCAGCAGGTCCGGGACCCATAATTCACCCCTCCACTTT.

The chain links TRBV4-1 to TRBJ2-1; no clear D. The V end was cut by 6 bases, the J end by 6 bases, with 18 bases between. CDR1 and CDR2 from the germline V gene are MGHRA and YSYEKL. This CDR3 contains 15 residues. CDR3 residues: CASSPPGQFGNEQFF. The CDR3 coding sequence is TGCGCCAGCAGTCCCCCTGGTCAGTTCGGCAATGAGCAGTTCTTC.

This clonotype showed up many times. The chain is built from TRBV20-1 and TRBJ2-3; D not certain. Germline CDR1 DFQATT, CDR2 SNEGSKA (reference sequence). V was trimmed by 3 bases and J by 3 bases, leaving 13 bases between them. There are 14 residues in the CDR3. The CDR3 region is CSASPRAGTDTQYF. CDR3 bases: TGCAGTGCTAGCCCCCGGGCTGGGACAGATACGCAGTATTTT.

This clonotype was observed once. A single base separates this from a much larger clone, so it may be a read error. The V gene is TRBV4-3, the J gene TRBJ2-2; TRBD1 is a possible D gene (5 bases). The CDR3 covers 16 residues. Germline CDR1 LGHNA, CDR2 YSLEER. The germline V and J ends were trimmed by 2 bases and 8 bases, with 18 bases remaining between them. CDR3: CASSQLTVAGMGELFF. The CDR3 region has the DNA TGCGCCAGCAGCCAATTGACAGTGGCAGGGATGGGGGAGCTGTTTTTT.

This clonotype was recorded many times. V gene TRBV10-3 combines with J gene TRBJ2-2, with D unresolved. V was cut by 2 bases and J by 6 bases, with 13 bases left in between. The CDR3 spans 15 residues. The germline V gene encodes CDR1 ENHRY and CDR2 SYGVKD. The CDR3 DNA reads TGTGCCATCAGTGAGCCGCACTCGGACGCCGGGGAGCTGTTTTTT. It codes for CAISEPHSDAGELFF.

V is TRBV24-1 and J is TRBJ2-1; weak D call: TRBD1 (6 bases). Germline V lookup: CDR1 KGHDR, CDR2 SFDVKD. With 5 bases removed from V and 6 bases from J, the gap between germline ends came to 19 bases. CDR3 length: 16 amino acids. The CDR3 DNA is TGTGCCACCAGTGCCTGGGGGACAAGCCAAGGCAATGAGCAGTTCTTC. It codes for CATSAWGTSQGNEQFF.

This chain connects TRBV20-1 to TRBJ2-5; 12 nucleotides align to TRBD2. The germline V gene encodes CDR1 DFQATT and CDR2 SNEGSKA (reference sequence). The V and J ends lost 0 bases and 8 bases, in that order; junction bases with no gene match: 10. The length of the CDR3 is 16 residues. CDR3 sequence (DNA): TGCAGTGCTAGAGATCCCGTGACTAGCGGGGGATTAACCCAGTACTTC. This gives the protein CSARDPVTSGGLTQYF.